This T cell receptor (beta chain) was profiled in a study of T cell repertoires in cytomegalovirus infection. A single record per CDR3 protein comes from TCRdb applying MiXCR to the reads. The sample lists roughly 180,000 distinct CDR3 sequences, roughly 30% seen once, with 31% in the top ten. This clonotype appeared a few times. The sequencing input was PBMCs. The TCR sequence derives from a human donor in good health (CMV status not recorded). Some clones in this sample may be carry-over from other donors' samples.

CDR3 loop: CSAKSFVAAANEKLFF. CDR3 DNA sequence: TGCAGTGCTAAAAGCTTCGTGGCCGCGGCTAATGAAAAACTGTTTTTT. The rearrangement uses TRBV20-1 and TRBJ1-4; D remains unclear. V gave up 4 bases and J gave up 3 bases, with 18 bases separating them. From germline, CDR1 is DFQATT and CDR2 SNEGSKA (reference sequence). This CDR3 contains 16 residues.